This TCR beta chain is drawn from a study of blood T cell repertoires in COVID-19. Produced via immunoSEQ multiplex PCR; TCRdb's table is partial and in-frame only. The sample has approximately 270,000 clones, just under 90% seen once. The TCR comes from a woman aged 25 to 39 with acute COVID-19. Source material: PBMCs or T cells enriched from blood (not recorded which).

The DNA for the CDR3 is TGCGCCAGCAGCCAGCCAGGGAACTCCTATGGCTACACCTTC. Translating it yields CASSQPGNSYGYTF. The chain recombines TRBV4-1 with TRBJ1-2; tentatively, D is TRBD1 (5 bases). The germline gives CDR1 MGHRA, CDR2 YSYEKL. V was pared by 3 bases and J by 4 bases, with 12 bases between. The CDR3 has 14 amino acids.